The T cell receptor beta chain under discussion was sequenced for a study of chemoradiotherapy in HPV16-positive cancers. CDR1 GTSNPN and CDR2 SVGIG come from the germline V gene (reference sequence). The length of the CDR3 is 14 residues. V lost 2 bases and J lost 6; bases outside the gene matches: 5. Profiling relied on immunoSEQ multiplex PCR, and the TCRdb table lists in-frame clones only, not all of them. The sample lists tens of thousands of clones, approximately 84% seen once, with around 5.5% in the top ten. This sequence was found in a human donor with HPV-associated anogenital cancer. The chain combines TRBV30 with TRBJ1-5; 9 nucleotides line up with TRBD1. This material consisted of blood, taken from a patient who underwent chemoradiotherapy. Here the CDR3 reads CAWSSGQGGQPQHF. DNA of the CDR3: TGTGCCTGGAGTTCGGGACAGGGCGGTCAGCCCCAGCATTTT.